The rows below give T cell receptor beta chains drawn from one sample of a study of cytomegalovirus exposure and HLA in healthy donors. TCRdb's copy holds only in-frame clones and misses some; the assay was immunoSEQ multiplex PCR. The data show 110,000 to 150,000 clones, about 75% seen once. The sequenced sample consisted of PBMCs. The receptors shown here come from a man younger than 35 in good health and CMV-seronegative. CDR3s include the opening cysteine and the closing phenylalanine or tryptophan. A D gene is named only where the DNA matches it firmly. Expanded clones get a size class; other rows say once, few or many, or leave the size out.

clone size: NA; D gene: TRBD1; J gene: TRBJ1-2; V gene: TRBV18; CDR3 DNA: TGTGCCAGCTCACCATTTATACAGGGGACTAGTGACTATGGCTACACCTTC; CDR3 protein: CASSPFIQGTSDYGYTF
clone size: once; D gene: NA; J gene: TRBJ2-7; V gene: TRBV27; CDR3 DNA: TGTGCCAGCAGTTTATCCCCTTGGGGCGGATTAGACTACGAGCAGTACTTC; CDR3 protein: CASSLSPWGGLDYEQYF
clone size: once; D gene: TRBD2; J gene: TRBJ2-5; V gene: TRBV25-1; CDR3 DNA: TGTGCCAGCAGTTCAGGCGTACTAGCGGGGAAGAGCAAAGAGACCCAGTACTTC; CDR3 protein: CASSSGVLAGKSKETQYF
clone size: NA; D gene: TRBD1; J gene: TRBJ2-1; V gene: TRBV11-2; CDR3 DNA: TGTGCCAGCAGCTTAGCCAGGACAGGGAAGAATGAGCAGTTCTTC; CDR3 protein: CASSLARTGKNEQFF
clone size: NA; D gene: TRBD2; J gene: TRBJ2-3; V gene: TRBV5-1; CDR3 DNA: TGCGCCAGCAGCTTAAACGGACTAGACTCTAGCACAGATACGCAGTATTTT; CDR3 protein: CASSLNGLDSSTDTQYF
clone size: NA; D gene: NA; J gene: TRBJ2-1; V gene: TRBV25-1; CDR3 DNA: TGTGCCAGCAGTGTAGCTCTCTCCTACAATGAGCAGTTCTTC; CDR3 protein: CASSVALSYNEQFF
clone size: NA; D gene: TRBD2; J gene: TRBJ2-5; V gene: TRBV9; CDR3 DNA: TGTGCCAGCAGCGTCCGGACTAGCGGGGGTGGTAAAGAGACCCAGTACTTC; CDR3 protein: CASSVRTSGGGKETQYF
clone size: once; D gene: NA; J gene: TRBJ2-7; V gene: TRBV5-4; CDR3 DNA: TGTGCCAGCAGCCCTACGGACAGCTACGAGCAGTACTTC; CDR3 protein: CASSPTDSYEQYF
clone size: NA; D gene: NA; J gene: TRBJ2-1; V gene: TRBV4-1; CDR3 DNA: TGCGCCAGCAGCCAAATAGGGGGGGACTCCTACAATGAGCAGTTCTTC; CDR3 protein: CASSQIGGDSYNEQFF
clone size: NA; D gene: TRBD2; J gene: TRBJ2-1; V gene: TRBV28; CDR3 DNA: TGTGCCAGCAGTTTGGGGACTAGCGGTGCCGATGAGCAGTTCTTC; CDR3 protein: CASSLGTSGADEQFF
clone size: once; D gene: TRBD2; J gene: TRBJ2-1; V gene: TRBV6-5; CDR3 DNA: TGTGCCAGCAGCCTTAGCGGGAGCTCCTACAATGAGCAGTTCTTC; CDR3 protein: CASSLSGSSYNEQFF
clone size: NA; D gene: NA; J gene: TRBJ1-3; V gene: TRBV7-9; CDR3 DNA: TGTGCCAGCACCATCCGAAACACCATATATTTT; CDR3 protein: CASTIRNTIYF
clone size: NA; D gene: TRBD2; J gene: TRBJ2-7; V gene: TRBV5-1; CDR3 DNA: TGCGCCAGCAGCCGGACTAGCGGGAGTTGGGAGCAGTACTTC; CDR3 protein: CASSRTSGSWEQYF
clone size: NA; D gene: TRBD2; J gene: TRBJ2-3; V gene: TRBV5-1; CDR3 DNA: TGCGCCAGCAGCTTGGAACTAGCGGGATCGCAGTATTTT; CDR3 protein: CASSLELAGSQYF
clone size: NA; D gene: TRBD1; J gene: TRBJ1-2; V gene: TRBV6-6; CDR3 DNA: TGTGCCAGCAGTTATGACAGGGAAAACTATGGCTACACCTTC; CDR3 protein: CASSYDRENYGYTF
clone size: NA; D gene: TRBD1; J gene: TRBJ1-1; V gene: TRBV5-6; CDR3 DNA: TGTGCCAGCAGCTCCCCCGGGACAGGGAACACTGAAGCTTTCTTT; CDR3 protein: CASSSPGTGNTEAFF
clone size: NA; D gene: TRBD2; J gene: TRBJ2-7; V gene: TRBV28; CDR3 DNA: TGTGCCAGCAGTCCCATAGCGGGAGGCGCCTCTTCCTACGAGCAGTACTTC; CDR3 protein: CASSPIAGGASSYEQYF
clone size: once; D gene: TRBD1; J gene: TRBJ1-5; V gene: TRBV5-4; CDR3 DNA: TGTGCCAGCAGCCTCACTGGGACAGGGGTTAGCAATCAGCCCCAGCATTTT; CDR3 protein: CASSLTGTGVSNQPQHF
clone size: NA; D gene: NA; J gene: TRBJ2-5; V gene: TRBV28; CDR3 DNA: TGTGCCAGCAGGTGGCAGGGGAAGGGAGAGACCCAGTACTTC; CDR3 protein: CASRWQGKGETQYF
clone size: NA; D gene: TRBD1; J gene: TRBJ2-1; V gene: TRBV6-5; CDR3 DNA: TGTGCCAGCAGTCGGGGACAGGGGTTTGACAATGAGCAGTTCTTC; CDR3 protein: CASSRGQGFDNEQFF
clone size: NA; D gene: NA; J gene: TRBJ2-7; V gene: TRBV6-1; CDR3 DNA: TGTGCCAGCAGTGAAAGGGACACCCAGAGCTCCTACGAGCAGTACTTC; CDR3 protein: CASSERDTQSSYEQYF
clone size: NA; D gene: TRBD1; J gene: TRBJ1-2; V gene: TRBV6-5; CDR3 DNA: TGTGCCAGCAGTTACACAGGGGGCGCCGGCTATGGCTACACCTTC; CDR3 protein: CASSYTGGAGYGYTF
clone size: NA; D gene: NA; J gene: TRBJ2-1; V gene: TRBV27; CDR3 DNA: TGTGCCAGCAGACCGCAGGACTGGTCCGTTGGGGAGCAGTTCTTC; CDR3 protein: CASRPQDWSVGEQFF
clone size: once; D gene: TRBD1; J gene: TRBJ2-7; V gene: TRBV27; CDR3 DNA: TGTGCCAGCTCCCTGGGACAGGGGGCCTACGAGCAGTACTTC; CDR3 protein: CASSLGQGAYEQYF
clone size: NA; D gene: NA; J gene: TRBJ1-1; V gene: TRBV7-2; CDR3 DNA: TGTGCCAGCAGCTTAGCGGGCGGGGATACTTTGAACACTGAAGCTTTCTTT; CDR3 protein: CASSLAGGDTLNTEAFF
clone size: NA; D gene: TRBD2; J gene: TRBJ2-1; V gene: TRBV9; CDR3 DNA: TGTGCCAGCAGCGCGGGACTAGCGGTCTCCTACAATGAGCAGTTCTTC; CDR3 protein: CASSAGLAVSYNEQFF
clone size: NA; D gene: NA; J gene: TRBJ1-5; V gene: TRBV7-9; CDR3 DNA: TGTGCCAGCAGCTTAGGAGGTTATAGCAATCAGCCCCAGCATTTT; CDR3 protein: CASSLGGYSNQPQHF
clone size: NA; D gene: TRBD1; J gene: TRBJ2-5; V gene: TRBV19; CDR3 DNA: TGTGCCAGTAGTCCTGGACAGGGGCGGGTCGAACACCAAGAGACCCAGTACTTC; CDR3 protein: CASSPGQGRVEHQETQYF
clone size: NA; D gene: TRBD2; J gene: TRBJ2-3; V gene: TRBV18; CDR3 DNA: TGTGCCAGCTCACCGAATGGACTAGCGGGAACCACAGATACGCAGTATTTT; CDR3 protein: CASSPNGLAGTTDTQYF
clone size: NA; D gene: TRBD1; J gene: TRBJ2-6; V gene: TRBV28; CDR3 DNA: TGTGCCAGCAGTCCCGACAAGGGGGCGTTCTCTGGGGCCAACGTCCTGACTTTC; CDR3 protein: CASSPDKGAFSGANVLTF
clone size: NA; D gene: TRBD2; J gene: TRBJ2-3; V gene: TRBV27; CDR3 DNA: TGTGCCAGCAGTTCATCTAGCGGGAGTGTTGGAGATACGCAGTATTTT; CDR3 protein: CASSSSSGSVGDTQYF
clone size: NA; D gene: TRBD2; J gene: TRBJ2-5; V gene: TRBV28; CDR3 DNA: TGTGCCAGCAGTTTATTAAGGGAGTCGGGACTAGCGTCTCCAGAGACCCAGTACTTC; CDR3 protein: CASSLLRESGLASPETQYF
clone size: NA; D gene: TRBD1; J gene: TRBJ1-5; V gene: TRBV30; CDR3 DNA: TGTGCCTGGAGTGGGGCAGGGGGCATCGGCAATCAGCCCCAGCATTTT; CDR3 protein: CAWSGAGGIGNQPQHF
clone size: NA; D gene: TRBD1; J gene: TRBJ1-1; V gene: TRBV6-5; CDR3 DNA: TGTGCCAGCAGTTACCTAGGGACAGGGAACACTGAAGCTTTCTTT; CDR3 protein: CASSYLGTGNTEAFF
clone size: once; D gene: NA; J gene: TRBJ2-7; V gene: TRBV18; CDR3 DNA: TGTGCCAGCTCACCACCGTCGCAGGGTAACTACGAGCAGTACTTC; CDR3 protein: CASSPPSQGNYEQYF
clone size: few; D gene: TRBD2; J gene: TRBJ2-3; V gene: TRBV19; CDR3 DNA: TGTGCCAGTAGTATAGATGGTAGCGGGGGGGCCGGAGATACGCAGTATTTT; CDR3 protein: CASSIDGSGGAGDTQYF
clone size: NA; D gene: TRBD1; J gene: TRBJ2-7; V gene: TRBV5-1; CDR3 DNA: TGCGCCAGCAGCTTGGGTGGGACAGAGTACGAGCAGTACTTC; CDR3 protein: CASSLGGTEYEQYF